This is a list of T cell receptor beta chains from one sample in a study of T-cell reconstitution after alpha-beta-depleted transplantation in children. TCRdb processed the PCR reads anew with MiXCR; each CDR3 protein has one entry. The sample has around 300,000 distinct CDR3 sequences, roughly 25% seen once. The sequencing used PBMCs, mostly from graft donor cells, collected 180 days after TCRalphabeta/CD19-depleted stem cell transplant. The receptors shown here come from a male patient between 10 and 17 years old who had a stem cell transplant for acute lymphoblastic leukemia, so the T cells may come from the graft donor. Each CDR3 is given with its conserved first and last residue. Fields, in order: CDR3 DNA, CDR3 protein, J gene, V gene, D gene, clone size. The D gene is left open where the match is weak. Rows may omit the clone size; those that give it use once, few, many or a size class.

TGTGCCAGCAGCTCCTCAGCGGGAGCCGGGGAGCTGTTTTTT,CASSSSAGAGELFF,TRBJ2-2,TRBV7-3,TRBD2,few
TGTGCCAGCAGTGACTTGGTAGCTGAAGCTTTCTTT,CASSDLVAEAFF,TRBJ1-1,TRBV6-1,.,few
TGTGCCAGCAGCTCATCGACTAGCGGGACGGAGACCCAGTACTTC,CASSSSTSGTETQYF,TRBJ2-5,TRBV7-6,TRBD2,many
TGTGCCAGCAGTCCCCCCAGGGGCCCTTGGCACTCTGGGGCCAACGTCCTGACTTTC,CASSPPRGPWHSGANVLTF,TRBJ2-6,TRBV12-3/TRBV12-4,.,few
TGCAGTGCTAGATATCACCGACAGGGGCGTCGCAATCAGCCCCAGCATTTT,CSARYHRQGRRNQPQHF,TRBJ1-5,TRBV20-1,TRBD1,.
TGCAGTGCTCCCTTTAGCGGGAGCTCCTACAATGAGCAGTTCTTC,CSAPFSGSSYNEQFF,TRBJ2-1,TRBV20-1,TRBD2,.
TGCAGTGCTAGAGAATGGGCACTAGCGGTAAGCTCCTACAATGAGCAGTTCTTC,CSAREWALAVSSYNEQFF,TRBJ2-1,TRBV20-1,TRBD2,.
TGCGCCAGCAGCTTGTTTCCTAGCCTGGCTGGGACCGGGGAGCTGTTTTTT,CASSLFPSLAGTGELFF,TRBJ2-2,TRBV5-1,.,many
TGTGCCAGCAGCTTAGGTCCAACCGGGTACCAAGAGACCCAGTACTTC,CASSLGPTGYQETQYF,TRBJ2-5,TRBV7-2,.,.
TGTGCCAGCAGCCACGGGGGGACCGGGGCCAACGTCCTGACTTTC,CASSHGGTGANVLTF,TRBJ2-6,TRBV7-3,TRBD2,few
TGCGCCAGCAGCTTGCGCCGGGACAGCCAACCCTATGGCTACACCTTC,CASSLRRDSQPYGYTF,TRBJ1-2,TRBV5-1,TRBD1,few
TGTGCCATCTCGGACAGCCCGAACACCGGGGAGCTGTTTTTT,CAISDSPNTGELFF,TRBJ2-2,TRBV7-6,.,.
TGTGCCACCAGCAGAGAGTCAGATAGCAATCAGCCCCAGCATTTT,CATSRESDSNQPQHF,TRBJ1-5,TRBV15,.,.
TGCGCCAGCAGCTTGGATACAGGGCGAAATGGCTACACCTTC,CASSLDTGRNGYTF,TRBJ1-2,TRBV5-1,.,.
TGTGCCACCAGCAGAGATCCCCTGCCGGGGACATCATCCTACAATGAGCAGTTCTTC,CATSRDPLPGTSSYNEQFF,TRBJ2-1,TRBV15,.,.
TGTGCCAGCAGCCAAGTTCGACAGGGGGCGCAGGCAGATACGCAGTATTTT,CASSQVRQGAQADTQYF,TRBJ2-3,TRBV4-2,TRBD1,.
TGTGCCAGCAGCTTACTAGGAGGGACGGGCTACACCTTC,CASSLLGGTGYTF,TRBJ1-2,TRBV7-2,.,.
TGTGCCAGCAGTGGACTAGCGGTCACAGATACGCAGTATTTT,CASSGLAVTDTQYF,TRBJ2-3,TRBV28,TRBD2,few
TGTGCCAGCTCACCAGTGGCTAGTGCTACCTACGAGCAGTACTTC,CASSPVASATYEQYF,TRBJ2-7,TRBV18,.,.
TGTGCCAGCACCCCTTTATACCGGAACACTGAAGCTTTCTTT,CASTPLYRNTEAFF,TRBJ1-1,TRBV27,.,.
TGTGCCAGCTCGTCCGGTGGGGGTAAACAGCCCCAGCATTTT,CASSSGGGKQPQHF,TRBJ1-5,TRBV27,.,many
TGCAGCGTTGCGGGGTATGCAACTAATGAAAAACTGTTTTTT,CSVAGYATNEKLFF,TRBJ1-4,TRBV29-1,.,.
TGCAGTGCCTTTGGGACAGGGGGCACCGCAGGCTATGGCTACACCTTC,CSAFGTGGTAGYGYTF,TRBJ1-2,TRBV20-1,TRBD1,.
TGTGCCAGCAGCTTTAACGGACAGGGGGCCTACAATGAGCAGTTCTTC,CASSFNGQGAYNEQFF,TRBJ2-1,TRBV7-6,TRBD1,.
TGTGCCAGCAGCCAAGACGGCGAGAACCAAGAGACCCAGTACTTC,CASSQDGENQETQYF,TRBJ2-5,TRBV4-2,.,.
TGTGCCATCACTACCCCGGGACAGGGCTTCAATCAGCCCCAGCATTTT,CAITTPGQGFNQPQHF,TRBJ1-5,TRBV10-3,TRBD1,few